This T cell receptor (beta chain) was sequenced for a study of T cell responses to AZD1222 COVID-19 vaccine. Study-level results: Increases in Spike-specific TCR breadth and depth were seen after two AZD1222 doses.

Germline V CDR1 and CDR2: SGHRS, YFSETQ. The ends lost 4 bases at V and 7 bases at J; junction bases unmatched: 4. This CDR3 region has 13 residues. Produced via immunoSEQ multiplex PCR; TCRdb's table is partial and in-frame only. The sample consists of 150,000 to 200,000 clones, 80% to 95% of them appearing once. Regarding this clone: Antigen: not known. This sample includes further DNA sequences coding for the same CDR3.

The sequence was collected from an adult in good health. The rearrangement uses TRBV5-1 and TRBJ2-1, with TRBD2 identical over 8 bases. This material consisted of peripheral blood, taken on day 0 of AZD1222 vaccination. The CDR3 coding sequence is TGCGCCAGCAGCCCGGGAGGGTTGAATGAGCAGTTCTTC. Translated: CASSPGGLNEQFF.